The subject of this entry is one T cell receptor (beta chain). Antigen unknown. This likely comes from a read error, as the CDR3 has no conserved phenylalanine or tryptophan at its end. The DNA is left out, because the CDR3 cannot be placed on it with certainty; the CDR3 is given as TCRdb lists it. These data are taken from a study of regulatory T cells in long-lasting Graves disease. Whole-study findings and limits: Tissue studied was limited to peripheral blood, excluding thyroid tissue.

Germline values: CDR1 KGHSH, CDR2 LQKENI. The CDR3 sequence runs 13 residues, both termini included. Time point given: newly diagnosed GD, antithyroid drugs for less than 3 months. The TCR library was prepared using RNA isolated from PBMCs. Construction of TCR beta libraries relied on iRepertoire HTBI primers and on Arm-PCR targeting CDR3 regions. TCRdb processed the multiplex PCR reads anew with MiXCR; each CDR3 protein has one entry. Of roughly 560,000 distinct CDR3 sequences listed, 15% to 20% are singletons. The same sample was also used in a study of T cells in Graves' hyperthyroidism and ophthalmopathy. Turning to that study: Before onset, ophthalmopathy was predicted by the model a median roughly 6.4 months earlier.

Sequencing was performed on peripheral blood mononuclear cells (PBMCs), taken at new diagnosis, from a patient treated with antithyroid drugs. The TCR was taken from a woman aged 35-60 years with Graves disease. The V gene is TRBV18, the J gene TRBJ2-5; the table gives TRBD1 as D, unverified against the DNA. Here the CDR3 reads CASSVGTVSTQCS.